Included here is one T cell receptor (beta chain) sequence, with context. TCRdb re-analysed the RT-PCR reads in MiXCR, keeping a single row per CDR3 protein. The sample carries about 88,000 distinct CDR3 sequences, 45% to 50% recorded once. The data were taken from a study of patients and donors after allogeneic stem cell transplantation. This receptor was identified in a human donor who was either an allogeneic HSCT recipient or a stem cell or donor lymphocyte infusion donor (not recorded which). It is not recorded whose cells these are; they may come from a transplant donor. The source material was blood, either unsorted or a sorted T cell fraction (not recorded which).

CDR3: CSASRPGGGQSEKLFF. Written as DNA, the CDR3 is TGCAGTGCTAGTAGGCCTGGCGGGGGGCAATCCGAAAAACTGTTTTTT. The rearrangement uses TRBV20-1 and TRBJ1-4; possibly TRBD1 for D (6 bases). The CDR3 runs 16 residues. V lost 3 bases and J lost 8, with 22 bases in between. The V gene's germline CDR1 is DFQATT and CDR2 SNEGSKA (reference sequence).